The clone carrying this TCR beta chain turned up a few times. The antigen is unknown. The data belong to a study of shared clonotypes between healthy human individuals. An even split of each subset's genomic DNA across several immunoSEQ plates was performed. Assay used: immunoSEQ multiplex PCR; TCRdb lists only in-frame clones, some missing. This sample has about 2,200,000 clones, with 93% found just once. CD45RO-negative cells were positively selected for CCR7, leaving out terminally differentiated effector memory CD45RA+ cells. Trimming took 0 bases from V and 6 from J, leaving 15 bases between them. Germline V gene data show CDR1 as GTSNPN and CDR2 as SVGIG (reference sequence). The CDR3 is made up of 15 amino acids. General observations from the study: The study sampled only blood, and tissue repertoires likely differ. Relative to memory subsets, naive subsets generally showed larger estimated richness.

The chain employs TRBV30 and TRBJ1-5; D gene uncertain. Sequences were obtained from naive CD8+ T cells from PBMCs. The TCR sequence derives from a man younger than 35 in good health. Some clones in this sample may be carry-over from other donors' samples. Here the CDR3 DNA reads TGTGCCTGGAGTGTATCAATCGGGGTAGGTCAGCCCCAGCATTTT. It codes for CAWSVSIGVGQPQHF. Full variable domain (outside the CDR3, taken from reference TRBV30 and TRBJ1-5): SQTIHQWPATLVQPVGSPLSLECTVEGTSNPNLYWYRQAAGRGLQLLFYSVGIGQISSEVPQNLSASRPQDRQFILSSKKLLLSDSGFYLCAWSVSIGVGQPQHFGDGTRLSIL.